The 3 T cell receptor beta chains presented below share a single source sample, sequenced in a study of beta chain features in type 1 diabetes. All of the isolated RNA was reverse transcribed, so expressed TCRB transcripts were sequenced. Profiled with immunoSEQ multiplex PCR; TCRdb holds only in-frame clones, not every one. The table lists about 900,000 clones, about a sixth of them singletons. The source material was naive CD4+ T cells from blood. These receptors originate from a woman under 30 in good health.

A few counts support this clone. Other DNA sequences in the same sample also yield this CDR3. The rearrangement links TRBV4-2 to TRBJ2-1; TRBD1 matches 7 bases. Germline CDR1 LGHNA, CDR2 YNFKEQ. Trimming took 1 base from V and 5 from J; bases not matched to a gene: 5. The CDR3 extends over 15 amino acids. The CDR3 sequence is CASSQVLGTDNEQFF. The DNA for the CDR3 is TGTGCCAGCAGCCAAGTGCTTGGGACAGACAATGAGCAGTTCTTC.

V gene TRBV6-5 combines with J gene TRBJ1-1; D call uncertain. With 6 bases removed from V and 6 bases from J, the gap between germline ends came to 14 bases. The CDR3 totals 13 residues. The germline CDR1 and CDR2 sequences are MNHEY and SVGAGI. The CDR3 region is CASSRSWNAEAFF. The CDR3 DNA reads TGTGCCAGCAGCCGATCCTGGAATGCTGAAGCTTTCTTT.

The chain employs TRBV5-4 and TRBJ2-4; either TRBD1 or TRBD2 may supply D (5 bases each). Trimming removed 2 bases at V and 7 bases at J, with 13 bases between. CDR1 is SGHNT, CDR2 YYREEE, per germline (reference sequence). CDR3 length: 14 residues. The CDR3 sequence: CASSFQGWGNIQYF. The CDR3, as DNA: TGTGCCAGCAGCTTCCAGGGCTGGGGGAACATTCAGTACTTC. The full variable domain, with the rest looked up from reference TRBV5-4 and TRBJ2-4, is ETGVTQSPTHLIKTRGQQVTLRCSSQSGHNTVSWYQQALGQGPQFIFQYYREEENGRGNFPPRFSGLQFPNYSSELNVNALELDDSALYLCASSFQGWGNIQYFGAGTRLSVL.